The clone carrying this T cell receptor beta chain was seen ten or more times. Its antigen is as yet unknown. Those with hyperthyroidism were 18 to 65 years old, newly diagnosed, and ill for under 2 months. PBMCs were derived from 9.5 to 10 ml fresh peripheral blood. Germline assignment: CDR1 MNHNS and CDR2 SASEGT. The CDR3 spans 15 residues. The ends were cut back, 4 bases at V and 1 base at J, with 13 bases in the middle. The data belong to a study of T cells in Graves' hyperthyroidism and ophthalmopathy. Points from the study as a whole: A model built on 13 V-J features separated ophthalmopathy from stable hyperthyroidism.

The source material, RNA transcripts, was used to amplify TCR beta CDR3 regions. Researchers ran a first-round RT-PCR on the TCR CDR3 using the HTBI primer set. Via MiXCR, TCRdb re-called the multiplex PCR reads, giving one row per CDR3 protein. The data contain roughly 570,000 distinct CDR3 sequences, more than 15% of them singletons. Sequencing was performed on blood. This chain uses TRBV6-1 with TRBJ1-1; D gene unclear. This clonotype originated in a woman between 25 and 40 years old with Graves' hyperthyroidism. The CDR3 here is CASSVSVYANTEAFF. CDR3 nucleotide sequence: TGTGCCAGCAGTGTATCCGTATATGCGAACACTGAAGCTTTCTTT.